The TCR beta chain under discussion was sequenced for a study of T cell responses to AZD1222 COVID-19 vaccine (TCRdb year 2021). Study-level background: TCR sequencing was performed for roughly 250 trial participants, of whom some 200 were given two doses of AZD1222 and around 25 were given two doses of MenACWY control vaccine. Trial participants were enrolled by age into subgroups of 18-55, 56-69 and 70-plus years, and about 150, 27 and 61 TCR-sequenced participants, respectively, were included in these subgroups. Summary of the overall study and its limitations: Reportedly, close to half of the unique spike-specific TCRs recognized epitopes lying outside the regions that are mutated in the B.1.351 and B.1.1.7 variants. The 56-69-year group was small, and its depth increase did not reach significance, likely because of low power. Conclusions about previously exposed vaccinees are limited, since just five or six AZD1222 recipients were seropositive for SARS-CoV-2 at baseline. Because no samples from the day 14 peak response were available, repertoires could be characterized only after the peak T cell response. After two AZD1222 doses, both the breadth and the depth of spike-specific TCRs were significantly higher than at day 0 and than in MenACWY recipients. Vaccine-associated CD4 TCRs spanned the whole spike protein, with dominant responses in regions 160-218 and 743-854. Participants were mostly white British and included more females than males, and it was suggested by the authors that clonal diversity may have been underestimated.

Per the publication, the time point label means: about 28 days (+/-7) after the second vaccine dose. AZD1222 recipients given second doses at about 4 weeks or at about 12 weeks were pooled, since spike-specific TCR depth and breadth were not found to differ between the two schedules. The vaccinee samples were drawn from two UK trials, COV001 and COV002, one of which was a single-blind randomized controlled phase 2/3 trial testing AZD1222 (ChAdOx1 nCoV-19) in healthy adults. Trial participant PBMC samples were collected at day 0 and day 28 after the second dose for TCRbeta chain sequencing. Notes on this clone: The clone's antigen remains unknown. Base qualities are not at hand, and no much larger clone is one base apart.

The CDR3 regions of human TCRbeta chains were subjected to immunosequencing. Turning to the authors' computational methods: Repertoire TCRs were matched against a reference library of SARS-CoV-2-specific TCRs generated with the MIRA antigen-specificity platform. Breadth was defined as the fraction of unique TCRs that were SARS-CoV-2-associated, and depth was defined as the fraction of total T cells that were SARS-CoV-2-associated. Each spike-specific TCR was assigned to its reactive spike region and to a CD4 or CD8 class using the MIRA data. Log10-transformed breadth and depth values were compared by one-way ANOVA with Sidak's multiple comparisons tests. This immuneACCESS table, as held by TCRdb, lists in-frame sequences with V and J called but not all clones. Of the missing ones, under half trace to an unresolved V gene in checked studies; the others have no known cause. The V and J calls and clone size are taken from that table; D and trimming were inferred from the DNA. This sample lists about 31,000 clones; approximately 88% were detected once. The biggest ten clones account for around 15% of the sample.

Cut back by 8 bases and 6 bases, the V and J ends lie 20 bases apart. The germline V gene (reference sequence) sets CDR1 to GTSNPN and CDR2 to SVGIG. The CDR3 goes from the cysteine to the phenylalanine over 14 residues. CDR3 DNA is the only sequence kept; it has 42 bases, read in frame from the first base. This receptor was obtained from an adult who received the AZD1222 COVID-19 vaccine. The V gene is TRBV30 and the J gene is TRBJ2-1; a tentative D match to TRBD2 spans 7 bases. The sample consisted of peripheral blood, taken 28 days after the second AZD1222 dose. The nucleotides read TGTGCCCACCGTCCGGGGGGCCCAATCAATGAGCAGTTCTTC. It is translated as CAHRPGGPINEQFF.